The present T cell receptor beta chain was sequenced within a study of T cell changes during pregnancy in multiple sclerosis. This CDR3 contains 14 residues. The germline gives CDR1 SGHTA, CDR2 FQGNSA. J gave up 3 bases and V 5 bases, and 6 bases lay outside the gene matches. This clone was detected only once. Sequencing was performed with immunoSEQ multiplex PCR; in TCRdb, only in-frame clones are kept and a portion is missing. The repertoire consists of 75,000 to 95,000 clones, with 70% to 90% occurring once and the leading ten covering approximately 1%. The TCR was taken from a female donor in good health, enrolled as a control in a pregnancy study. The input for sequencing was peripheral blood, taken in the first trimester of pregnancy. V usage is TRBV7-2 and J usage is TRBJ1-2; TRBD1 agrees at 7 bases. The CDR3 region has the DNA TGTGCCAGCAGCATAGACAGGGAAGACTATGGCTACACCTTC. It encodes CASSIDREDYGYTF.